Shown below are 10 T cell receptor beta chains from a single sample sequenced in a study of T cell responses to AZD1222 COVID-19 vaccine. Sequencing used immunoSEQ multiplex PCR; TCRdb keeps in-frame clones, though not all of them. This table has about 130,000 clones, around 83% appearing once. The input for sequencing was peripheral blood, taken on day 0 of AZD1222 vaccination. All receptors derive from an adult in good health.

This sequence joins TRBV19 and TRBJ2-7, with 9 bases matching TRBD2. Per germline, CDR1 LNHDA and CDR2 SQIVND (reference sequence). This CDR3 region has 16 residues. V trimming: 6 bases; J trimming: 7 bases; junction bases outside the gene matches: 16. The CDR3 loop is CASSTHGASGTSEQYF. CDR3 nucleotides: TGTGCCAGTAGCACCCACGGCGCTAGCGGGACCTCTGAGCAGTACTTC.

V and J are TRBV11-3 and TRBJ1-1, with D possibly TRBD1 on 6 matching bases. Deletions cut 5 bases from V and 3 bases from J, with 10 bases between. The CDR3 is 13 residues long. Per germline, CDR1 SGHNT and CDR2 YENEEA. CDR3 residues: CASSLWTDTEAFF. CDR3 sequence (DNA): TGTGCCAGCAGCCTGTGGACAGACACTGAAGCTTTCTTT. Complete variable domain (other parts from reference TRBV11-3 and TRBJ1-1): EAGVVQSPRYKIIEKKQPVAFWCNPISGHNTLYWYLQNLGQGPELLIRYENEEAVDDSQLPKDRFSAERLKGVDSTLKIQPAELGDSAVYLCASSLWTDTEAFFGQGTRLTVV.

This chain uses TRBV7-9 with TRBJ1-3; D is uncertain. V was clipped by 2 bases and J by 3 bases, with 8 bases between them. Germline V gene lookup returns CDR1 SEHNR and CDR2 FQNEAQ (reference sequence). The CDR3 sequence is 14 residues long. The CDR3 loop reads CASSLSRGGNTIYF. In nucleotides, the CDR3 is TGTGCCAGCAGCTTATCGCGGGGTGGAAACACCATATATTTT.

The chain employs TRBV7-6 and TRBJ1-2; D may be TRBD1 (5 bases). In germline, CDR1 is SGHVS, CDR2 FNYEAQ. V lost 0 bases and J 5 bases, leaving 19 bases between the germline ends. This CDR3 spans 17 amino acids. CDR3 DNA sequence: TGTGCCAGCAGCTTAGCGCTTACGGGACGGCCTAGTTATGGCTACACCTTC. Residues: CASSLALTGRPSYGYTF.

V and J are TRBV30 and TRBJ1-2; TRBD1 is a possible D gene (5 bases). The CDR3 extends over 17 amino acids. V shed 0 bases and J shed 2 bases, with 19 bases lying between them. Looked up from germline, CDR1 is GTSNPN and CDR2 is SVGIG (reference sequence). CDR3 nucleotides: TGTGCCTGGAGTGTACGGGGACCACCGAAAGGAAACTATGGCTACACCTTC. Translated: CAWSVRGPPKGNYGYTF.

The CDR3 coding sequence is TGCGCCAGCAGGGACTCCTATAATTCACCCCTCCACTTT. Encoded protein: CASRDSYNSPLHF. The J gene is TRBJ1-6, the V gene TRBV4-1; D is uncertain. Germline loops: CDR1 MGHRA, CDR2 YSYEKL. The CDR3 runs 13 residues. Between the trimmed V and J ends, which lost 6 bases and 0 bases, there was a span of 3 bases.

The V gene is TRBV15, the J gene TRBJ1-2; the match to TRBD1 covers 7 bases. The CDR3 runs 15 residues. The V gene's germline CDR1 is LNHNV and CDR2 YYDKDF (reference sequence). J was trimmed by 4 bases and V by 0 bases; bases with no gene match: 5. As DNA, the CDR3 is TGTGCCACCAGCAGAGATACAGAGGGGGCCTATGGCTACACCTTC. It yields the protein CATSRDTEGAYGYTF.

J is TRBJ1-4 and V is TRBV6-1; D is unclear. The germline CDR1 and CDR2 sequences are MNHNS and SASEGT. The CDR3 consists of 12 residues. V lost 2 bases and J 8 bases, leaving 6 bases between the germline ends. As DNA, the CDR3 is TGTGCCAGCAGTGAATCGAAGGAAAAACTGTTTTTT. Translating it yields CASSESKEKLFF.

J is TRBJ2-3 and V is TRBV21-1; TRBD2 is the table's D call and was not checked against the DNA. TRBV21-1 is annotated as a pseudogene. CDR3 length: 17 amino acids. CDR3 residues: CASRLLGSGSFADTQYF. The CDR3 DNA reads TGTGCCAGCAGGTTGTTAGGTAGCGGGAGTTTTGCAGATACGCAGTATTTT.

The rearrangement links TRBV6-4 to TRBJ1-2; 7 bases are a match to TRBD1. From germline, CDR1 is MRHNA and CDR2 SNTAGT. Trimming removed 5 bases from V and 2 bases from J; junction bases left unmatched: 5. The CDR3 is 14 amino acids. The CDR3 DNA is TGTGCCAGCAGTCCCGGGACAGCAAACTATGGCTACACCTTC. Translating it yields CASSPGTANYGYTF.